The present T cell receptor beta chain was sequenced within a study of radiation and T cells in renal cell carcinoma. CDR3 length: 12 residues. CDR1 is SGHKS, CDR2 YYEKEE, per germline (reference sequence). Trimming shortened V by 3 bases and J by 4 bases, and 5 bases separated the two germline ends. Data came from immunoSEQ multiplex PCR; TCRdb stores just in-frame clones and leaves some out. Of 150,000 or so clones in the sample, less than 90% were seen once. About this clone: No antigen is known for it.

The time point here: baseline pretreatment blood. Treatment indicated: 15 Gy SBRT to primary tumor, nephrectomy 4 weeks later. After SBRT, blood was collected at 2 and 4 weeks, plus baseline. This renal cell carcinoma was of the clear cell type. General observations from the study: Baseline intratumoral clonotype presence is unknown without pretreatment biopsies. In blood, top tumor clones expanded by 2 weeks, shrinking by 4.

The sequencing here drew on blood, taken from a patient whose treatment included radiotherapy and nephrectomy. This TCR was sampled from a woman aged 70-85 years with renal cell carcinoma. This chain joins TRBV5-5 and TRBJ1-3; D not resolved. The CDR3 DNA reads TGTGCCAGCAGCTCCGAGGGAAACACCATATATTTT. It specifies CASSSEGNTIYF.